Presented here are 9 T cell receptor beta chains from one specimen sequenced in a study of early T cells in non-severe SARS-CoV-2 infection. A single record per CDR3 protein comes from TCRdb applying MiXCR to the 5' RACE reads. This table holds roughly 99,000 distinct CDR3 sequences, approximately 12% found once. The sequencing used whole blood, collected at baseline. The receptor source for this set is an adult who was a healthcare worker with PCR-confirmed SARS-CoV-2 infection or an uninfected control (not recorded which).

This clonotype was counted ten times or more. The V gene is TRBV6-1, the J gene TRBJ1-1; a possible D gene is TRBD1 (6 bases). From germline, CDR1 is MNHNS and CDR2 SASEGT. There are 13 residues in the CDR3. Trimming took off 6 bases at V and 10 bases at J, with 18 bases between the two ends. DNA for the CDR3: TGTGCCAGCAGAGATCCGTGGGGGACACCAGCTTTCTTT. This gives the protein CASRDPWGTPAFF.

The chain is built from TRBV7-2 and TRBJ2-3; 7 positions agree with TRBD1. There are 18 residues in the CDR3. Germline CDR1 and CDR2: SGHTA and FQGNSA. The V segment lost 1 base and the J segment 3 bases; nucleotides outside the gene matches: 13. The CDR3 sequence: CASSLGQGTAFRTDTQYF. The DNA of the CDR3 is TGTGCCAGCAGCTTAGGACAGGGTACCGCCTTCAGGACAGATACGCAGTATTTT.

A few counts support this clonotype. This sequence joins TRBV19 and TRBJ1-2; TRBD1 is a possible D gene (6 bases). CDR1 and CDR2 (germline): LNHDA, SQIVND (reference sequence). Trimming took off 11 bases at V and 3 bases at J, with 22 bases between the two ends. CDR3 size: 15 residues. The CDR3 nucleotides read TGTGCCTGCAATCCGAACAGGGCATTCGACTATGGCTACACCTTC. It is translated as CACNPNRAFDYGYTF.

This clonotype was picked up many times. The V gene is TRBV30, the J gene TRBJ1-1; TRBD1 might be the D (6 bases). CDR3 length equals 14 residues. V was trimmed by 2 bases and J by 5 bases, leaving 15 bases between them. In germline, CDR1 is GTSNPN, CDR2 SVGIG (reference sequence). The CDR3, as DNA: TGTGCCTGGAGTCCCCACAGGGAGGTAACTGAAGCTTTCTTT. This encodes CAWSPHREVTEAFF.

This clonotype has just a few counts. The gene calls are TRBV14 and TRBJ2-6; the D gene is possibly TRBD2 (6 bases). The CDR3 is 19 amino acids. V lost 2 bases and J 0 bases, leaving 17 bases between the germline ends. Germline-derived CDR1 and CDR2 are SGHDN and FVKESK. CDR3 coding DNA: TGTGCCAGCAGCCAACGCGCGGGACCGCCGGTCTCTGGGGCCAACGTCCTGACTTTC. Residues: CASSQRAGPPVSGANVLTF.

This rearrangement joins TRBV20-1 to TRBJ2-7, with TRBD2 matching over 11 bases. Germline CDR1 DFQATT, CDR2 SNEGSKA (reference sequence). The V segment lost 6 bases and the J segment 5 bases; nucleotides outside the gene matches: 3. CDR3 length equals 12 residues. Here the CDR3 DNA reads TGCAGTGCGGGGGGACTAGCGGACGAGCAGTACTTC. It codes for CSAGGLADEQYF.

This clonotype was picked up many times. DNA for the CDR3: TGTGCCAGCGGAGCCCAGGGGGCGTGGGACGAGCAGTACTTC. Protein product: CASGAQGAWDEQYF. The genes are TRBV27 and TRBJ2-7, with 8 bases fitting TRBD1. This CDR3 is 14 amino acids long. J was trimmed by 5 bases and V by 8 bases; bases with no gene match: 11. CDR1 is MNHEY and CDR2 is SMNVEV in the germline V gene (reference sequence).

This clonotype was found a few times. The CDR3 region is CSVVQGIAEAFF. Here the CDR3 DNA reads TGCAGCGTGGTACAGGGAATTGCTGAAGCTTTCTTT. V gene TRBV29-1 combines with J gene TRBJ1-1; D may be TRBD1 (6 bases). The V end was cut by 6 bases, the J end by 6 bases, with 14 bases between. Germline V gene sequence: CDR1 SQVTM, CDR2 ANQGSEA. This CDR3 is built from 12 residues.

In this sample, this clonotype turned up many times. In DNA form, the CDR3 reads TGTGCCAGCAGCCAAGATCCAGGGGGCGAGGCTGAAGCTTTCTTT. This gives the protein CASSQDPGGEAEAFF. The J gene is TRBJ1-1, the V gene TRBV3-1, with 8 positions matching TRBD1. The CDR3 consists of 15 residues. Looked up from germline, CDR1 is LGHDT and CDR2 is YNNKEL (reference sequence). V shed 0 bases and J 6 bases; nucleotides not matched to a gene: 6. The whole variable domain, filled in from reference TRBV3-1 and TRBJ1-1, reads DTAVSQTPKYLVTQMGNDKSIKCEQNLGHDTMYWYKQDSKKFLKIMFSYNNKELIINETVPNRFSPKSPDKAHLNLHINSLELGDSAVYFCASSQDPGGEAEAFFGQGTRLTVV.